This T cell receptor (beta chain) was sequenced in a study of control samples from healthy donors and cancer patients. Trimming at V came to 4 bases and at J to 1 base, leaving 7 bases not matched to a gene. Per the germline V gene, CDR1 is SGHRS and CDR2 is YFSETQ. The CDR3 has 15 amino acids. The protocol was immunoSEQ multiplex PCR, while the TCRdb copy is restricted to in-frame clones and leaves out a portion. This sample carries tens of thousands of clones, 90% to 95% of them seen once, and the ten largest clones take 15% to 17%. The rearrangement joins TRBV5-1 to TRBJ1-1; 7 bases are a match to TRBD1. The sequencing input was blood. This receptor was taken from a man younger than 45 in good health. CDR3 DNA sequence: TGCGCCAGCAGCCGCGAGGGACAGTGGAACACTGAAGCTTTCTTT. Protein sequence: CASSREGQWNTEAFF.